This entry features one TCR beta chain sequence. No antigen is known for it. This sample was taken from a study of T cell responses to AZD1222 COVID-19 vaccine. The germline CDR1 and CDR2 sequences are LGHDT and YNNKEL (reference sequence). Trimming took off 4 bases at V and 0 bases at J, with 3 bases between the two ends. The CDR3 contains 12 residues. Regarding the study as a whole: Donors in the cohort were predominantly white British and more often female, and clonal diversity was possibly underestimated.

The assay was immunoSEQ multiplex PCR, and TCRdb's table has in-frame clones only and misses some. The data show 140,000 or so clones, around 90% seen once. Sequences were derived from peripheral blood, sampled 28 days after the second AZD1222 dose. The clonotype originates from an adult who received the AZD1222 COVID-19 vaccine. The genes are TRBV3-1 (or the pseudogene TRBV3-2) and TRBJ1-1; D not certain. The CDR3 protein is CASSRVNTEAFF. The CDR3 region has the DNA TGTGCCAGCAGCCGGGTGAACACTGAAGCTTTCTTT.